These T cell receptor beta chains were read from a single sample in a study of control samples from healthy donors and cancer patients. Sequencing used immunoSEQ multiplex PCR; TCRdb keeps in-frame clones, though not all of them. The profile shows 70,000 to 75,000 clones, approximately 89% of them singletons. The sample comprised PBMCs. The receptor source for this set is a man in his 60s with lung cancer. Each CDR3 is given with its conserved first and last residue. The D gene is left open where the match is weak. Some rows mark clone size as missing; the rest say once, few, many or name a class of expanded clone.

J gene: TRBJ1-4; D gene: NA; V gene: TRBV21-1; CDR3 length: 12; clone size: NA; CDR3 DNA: TGTGCCAGCACGGGGACGAACGAAAAACTGTTTTTT; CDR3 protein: CASTGTNEKLFF
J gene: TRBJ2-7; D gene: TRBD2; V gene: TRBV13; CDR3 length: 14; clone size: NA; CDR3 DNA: TGTGCCAGCAGCCCCATGGGAGGGAAAAACGAGCAGTACTTC; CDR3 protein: CASSPMGGKNEQYF
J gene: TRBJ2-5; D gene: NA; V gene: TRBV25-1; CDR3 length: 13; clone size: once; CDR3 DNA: TGTGCCAGCAGTCGGGCAGCTATACCGACCCAGTACTTC; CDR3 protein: CASSRAAIPTQYF
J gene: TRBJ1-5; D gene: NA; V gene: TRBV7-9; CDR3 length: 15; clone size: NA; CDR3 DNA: TGTGCCAGCAGCCCTGGGGACCTAAAGGGTCAGCCCCAGCATTTT; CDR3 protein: CASSPGDLKGQPQHF
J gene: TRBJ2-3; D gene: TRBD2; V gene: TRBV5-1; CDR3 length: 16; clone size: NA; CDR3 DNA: TGCGCCAGCAGCTTGGGACTAGCGGGACGCACAGATACGCAGTATTTT; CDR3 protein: CASSLGLAGRTDTQYF
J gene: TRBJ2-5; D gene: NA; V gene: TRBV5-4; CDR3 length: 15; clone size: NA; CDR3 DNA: TGTGCCAGCAGCTTGGGTCGGGCGGAAAGGGAGACCCAGTACTTC; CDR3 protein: CASSLGRAERETQYF
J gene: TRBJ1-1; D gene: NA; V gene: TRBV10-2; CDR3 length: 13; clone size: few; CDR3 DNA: TGCGCCAGCAGTTTACAGCCGAACACTGAAGCTTTCTTT; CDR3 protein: CASSLQPNTEAFF
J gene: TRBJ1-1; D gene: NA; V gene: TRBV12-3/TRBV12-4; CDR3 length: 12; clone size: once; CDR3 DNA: TGTGCCAGCAGTCCATCAGGGAAGCGAGCTTTCTTT; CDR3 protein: CASSPSGKRAFF
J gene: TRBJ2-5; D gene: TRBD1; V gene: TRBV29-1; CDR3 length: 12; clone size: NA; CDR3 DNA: TGCAGCGTTGTACCGGGACAGTCTGACCAGTACTTC; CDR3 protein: CSVVPGQSDQYF
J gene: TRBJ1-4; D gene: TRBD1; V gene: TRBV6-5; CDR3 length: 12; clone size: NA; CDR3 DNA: TGTGCCAGCGGACAGGGTCCTGAAAAACTGTTTTTT; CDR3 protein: CASGQGPEKLFF
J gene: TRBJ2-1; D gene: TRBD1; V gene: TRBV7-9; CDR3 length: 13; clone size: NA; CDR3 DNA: TGTGCCAGCAGCCCAGGACAGGTGGATGAGCAGTTCTTC; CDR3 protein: CASSPGQVDEQFF
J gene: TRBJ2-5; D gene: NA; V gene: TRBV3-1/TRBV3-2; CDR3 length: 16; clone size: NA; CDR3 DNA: TGTGCCAGCAGCCAAGTTCAACGGAAGCCCCAAGAGACCCAGTACTTC; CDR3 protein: CASSQVQRKPQETQYF
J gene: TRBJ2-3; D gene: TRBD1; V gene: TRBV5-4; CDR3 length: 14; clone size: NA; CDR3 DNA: TGTGCCAGCAGTTCCAGGACAGGGCACGATACGCAGTATTTT; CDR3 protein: CASSSRTGHDTQYF
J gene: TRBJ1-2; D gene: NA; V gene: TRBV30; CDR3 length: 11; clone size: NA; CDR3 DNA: TGTGCCTGGAGTGCAGGATATGGCTACACCTTC; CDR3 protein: CAWSAGYGYTF
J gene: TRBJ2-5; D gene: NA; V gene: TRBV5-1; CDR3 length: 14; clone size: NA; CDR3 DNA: TGCGCCAGCAGCTCCATGACAGGCCAAGAGACCCAGTACTTC; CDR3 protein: CASSSMTGQETQYF
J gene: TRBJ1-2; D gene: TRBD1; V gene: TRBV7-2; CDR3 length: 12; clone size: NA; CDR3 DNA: TGTGCCAGCAGCCCTGACAGGGTAGGCTACACCTTC; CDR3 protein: CASSPDRVGYTF
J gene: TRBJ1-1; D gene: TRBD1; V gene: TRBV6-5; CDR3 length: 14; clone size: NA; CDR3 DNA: TGTGCCAGCAATTCCCGGACAGGGGACACTGAAGCTTTCTTT; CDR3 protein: CASNSRTGDTEAFF
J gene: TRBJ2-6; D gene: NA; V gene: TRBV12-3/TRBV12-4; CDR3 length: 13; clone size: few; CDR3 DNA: TGTGCCAGCAGTTTAGTTGGGGCCAACGTCCTGACTTTC; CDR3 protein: CASSLVGANVLTF
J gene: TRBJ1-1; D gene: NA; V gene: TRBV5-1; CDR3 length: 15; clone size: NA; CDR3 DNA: TGCGCCAGCAGCTCCCTTAGAGGCGGAGAGACTGAAGCTTTCTTT; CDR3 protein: CASSSLRGGETEAFF
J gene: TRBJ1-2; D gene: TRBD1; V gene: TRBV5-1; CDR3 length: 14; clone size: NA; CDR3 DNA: TGCGCCAGCAGCTTGACAGGGGACATCTATGGCTACACCTTC; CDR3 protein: CASSLTGDIYGYTF
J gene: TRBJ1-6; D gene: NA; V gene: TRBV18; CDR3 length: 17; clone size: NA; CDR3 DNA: TGTGCCAGCTCACCTCAGGCGCCCTCGACCTATAATTCACCCCTCCACTTT; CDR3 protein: CASSPQAPSTYNSPLHF
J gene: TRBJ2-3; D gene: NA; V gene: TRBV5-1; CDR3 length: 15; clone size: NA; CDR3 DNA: TGCGCCAGCAGCTTGGTGGCAGGGGAGGCAGATACGCAGTATTTT; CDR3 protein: CASSLVAGEADTQYF
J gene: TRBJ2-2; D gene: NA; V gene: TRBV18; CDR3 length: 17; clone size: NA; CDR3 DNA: TGTGCCAGCTCACCGCTTAGCCCGGCAGGGAACACCGGGGAGCTGTTTTTT; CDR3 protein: CASSPLSPAGNTGELFF
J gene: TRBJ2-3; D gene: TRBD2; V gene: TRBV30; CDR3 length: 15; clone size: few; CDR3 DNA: TGTGCCTGGAGTAACCAGCGGGGGAGCACAGATACGCAGTATTTT; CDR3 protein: CAWSNQRGSTDTQYF
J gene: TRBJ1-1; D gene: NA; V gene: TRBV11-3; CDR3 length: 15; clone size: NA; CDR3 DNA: TGTGCCAGCAGCTTAGCTGGGCCGGTACCCGCTGAAGCTTTCTTT; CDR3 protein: CASSLAGPVPAEAFF
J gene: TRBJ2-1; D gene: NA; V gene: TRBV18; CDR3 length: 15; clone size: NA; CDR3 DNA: TGTGCCAGCTCACCATTCACAAGTGGTAGAGATGAGCAGTTCTTC; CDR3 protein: CASSPFTSGRDEQFF
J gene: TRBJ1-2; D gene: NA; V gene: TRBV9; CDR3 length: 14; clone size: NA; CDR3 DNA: TGTGCCAGCAGCCCTTCCGACGGATACTATGGCTACACCTTC; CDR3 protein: CASSPSDGYYGYTF
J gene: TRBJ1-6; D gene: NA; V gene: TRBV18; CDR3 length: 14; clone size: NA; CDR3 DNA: TGTGCCAGCTCACCAGACAGGTATAATTCACCCCTCCACTTT; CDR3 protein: CASSPDRYNSPLHF
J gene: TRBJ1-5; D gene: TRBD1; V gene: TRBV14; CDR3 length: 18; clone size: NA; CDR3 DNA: TGTGCCAGCAGCCCTCGGGGACAGACTATCTTTAGCAATCAGCCCCAGCATTTT; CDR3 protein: CASSPRGQTIFSNQPQHF
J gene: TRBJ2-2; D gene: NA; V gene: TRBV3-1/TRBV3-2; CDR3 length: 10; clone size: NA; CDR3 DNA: TGTGCCAGCAGCGGCGGGGAGCTGTTTTTT; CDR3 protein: CASSGGELFF
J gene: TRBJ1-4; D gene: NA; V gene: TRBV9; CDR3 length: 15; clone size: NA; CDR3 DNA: TGTGCCAGCAGCGTTACAGGTTGGGCAAATGAAAAACTGTTTTTT; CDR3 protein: CASSVTGWANEKLFF
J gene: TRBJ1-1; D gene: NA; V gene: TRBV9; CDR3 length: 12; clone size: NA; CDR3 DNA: TGTGCCAGCAACCGTGGGGGGACTGAAGCTTTCTTT; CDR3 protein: CASNRGGTEAFF
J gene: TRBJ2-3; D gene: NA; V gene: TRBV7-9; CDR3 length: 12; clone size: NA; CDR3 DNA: TGTGCCAGCAGCCCCAGCACAGATACGCAGTATTTT; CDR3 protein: CASSPSTDTQYF
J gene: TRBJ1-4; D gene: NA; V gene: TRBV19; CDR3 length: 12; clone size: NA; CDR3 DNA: TGTGCCAGTTCTGCGGACAGACTAAAACTGTTTTTT; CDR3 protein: CASSADRLKLFF
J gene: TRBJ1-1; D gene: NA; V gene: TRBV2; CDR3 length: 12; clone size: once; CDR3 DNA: TGTGCCAGCGGCATCCAGGGTGGGGTAGCTTTCTTT; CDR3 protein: CASGIQGGVAFF
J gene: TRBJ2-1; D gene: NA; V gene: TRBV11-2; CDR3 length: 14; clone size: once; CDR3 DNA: TGTGCCAGCAGCTTATTCGGAGAGTACAATGAGCAGTTCTTC; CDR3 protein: CASSLFGEYNEQFF
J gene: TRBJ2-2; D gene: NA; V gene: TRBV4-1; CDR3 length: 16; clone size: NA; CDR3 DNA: TGCGCCAGCAGCCAACAGACAGGATACGGAACCGGGGAGCTGTTTTTT; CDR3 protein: CASSQQTGYGTGELFF
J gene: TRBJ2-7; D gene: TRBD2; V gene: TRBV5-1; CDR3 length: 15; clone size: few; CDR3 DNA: TGCGCCAGCAGCCATGGGACTAGCGACTCCTACGAGCAGTACTTC; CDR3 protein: CASSHGTSDSYEQYF
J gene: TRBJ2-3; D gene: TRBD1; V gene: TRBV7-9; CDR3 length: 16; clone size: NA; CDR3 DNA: TGTGCCAGCAGCTCCGGGACAGGGGGGATTAGGGATACGCAGTATTTT; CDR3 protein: CASSSGTGGIRDTQYF